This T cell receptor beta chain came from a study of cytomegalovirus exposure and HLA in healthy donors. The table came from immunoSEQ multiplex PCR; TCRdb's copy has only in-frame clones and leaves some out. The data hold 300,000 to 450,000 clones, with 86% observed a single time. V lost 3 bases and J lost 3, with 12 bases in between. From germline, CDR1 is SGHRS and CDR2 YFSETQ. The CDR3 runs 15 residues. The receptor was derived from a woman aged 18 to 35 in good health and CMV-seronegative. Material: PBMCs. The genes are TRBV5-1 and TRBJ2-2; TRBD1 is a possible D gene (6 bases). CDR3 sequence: CASSSPQGYTGELFF. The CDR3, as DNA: TGCGCCAGCAGCTCACCACAGGGTTACACCGGGGAGCTGTTTTTT.